One sample yielded the 13 T cell receptor beta chains listed below, sequenced in a study of T cells in Graves' hyperthyroidism and ophthalmopathy (dated by TCRdb to the late 2010s). The library relied on multiplex PCR. Sequencing used an Illumina HiSeq 2000. The TCR beta CDR3 regions were amplified from the RNA transcripts. The TCR CDR3 was subjected to a first round of RT-PCR using the HTBI primer set and the Qiagen OneStep RT-PCR kit. TCRdb took the public reads, trimmed them with fastp at Q25, ran MiXCR for clone calling and kept in-frame beta chains. Every CDR3 protein is listed once, alongside the most common genes and DNA of its rows. The table for this sample lists roughly 660,000 distinct CDR3 sequences; 15% to 20% of them were counted only once. Together, the top ten hold around a sixth of the sample. The sequencing input was blood. All receptors come from a man aged 50-60 years with Graves' hyperthyroidism.

In its sample, this clonotype was seen a few times. The chain uses TRBV6-2 or TRBV6-3 and TRBJ2-1; 8 bases line up with TRBD2. CDR3 length: 17 residues. Germline loops: CDR1 MNHEY, CDR2 SVGEGT. The V segment lost 6 bases and the J segment 4 bases; nucleotides outside the gene matches: 14. The DNA for the CDR3 is TGTGCCAGCAGCCCACACCCCGGGACTAGTAGGTACAATGAGCAGTTCTTC. This encodes CASSPHPGTSRYNEQFF.

This clonotype was seen at least ten times. This chain joins TRBV20-1 and TRBJ1-1; D is undetermined. Per the germline V gene, CDR1 is DFQATT and CDR2 is SNEGSKA (reference sequence). CDR3 length: 14 residues. V was trimmed by 1 base and J by 2 bases, leaving 11 bases between them. Here the CDR3 reads CSARAGSINTEAFF. DNA for the CDR3: TGCAGTGCTAGAGCGGGCAGCATAAACACTGAAGCTTTCTTT.

This clonotype has just a few counts. The rearrangement uses TRBV28 and TRBJ2-3; TRBD1 agrees at 7 bases. The CDR3 extends over 15 amino acids. Germline V lookup: CDR1 MDHEN, CDR2 SYDVKM. V shed 5 bases and J 0 bases; nucleotides not matched to a gene: 5. CDR3 in DNA: TGTGCCAGCAGTCGGACAGGCCATAGCACAGATACGCAGTATTTT. Amino acid sequence: CASSRTGHSTDTQYF.

The gene calls are TRBV29-1 and TRBJ1-1; maybe TRBD1 (5 bases). CDR3 size: 12 residues. With 6 bases removed from V and 0 bases from J, the gap between germline ends came to 8 bases. Germline values: CDR1 SQVTM, CDR2 ANQGSEA. In DNA form, the CDR3 reads TGCAGCGTGACAGAGATGAACACTGAAGCTTTCTTT. Its protein product is CSVTEMNTEAFF.

In this sample, this clonotype turned up many times. This rearrangement joins TRBV6-2 or TRBV6-3 to TRBJ2-1; D is undetermined. Germline loops: CDR1 MNHEY, CDR2 SVGEGT. The CDR3 runs to 17 residues. The ends were cut back, 2 bases at V and 0 bases at J, with 14 bases in the middle. CDR3 sequence: CASSYPTSLSSYNEQFF. The CDR3, as DNA: TGTGCCAGCAGTTACCCGACCTCACTGAGCTCCTACAATGAGCAGTTCTTC.

V is TRBV4-3 and J is TRBJ1-1, with D hard to call. The V end was cut by 1 base, the J end by 2 bases, with 20 bases between. The V gene's germline CDR1 is LGHNA and CDR2 YSLEER. CDR3 length: 18 amino acids. CDR3 nucleotides: TGCGCCAGCAGCCAAGTACCCCTGGTCGGCAGCAGTAACACTGAAGCTTTCTTT. This codes for CASSQVPLVGSSNTEAFF.

This clonotype was picked up many times. The genes are TRBV19 and TRBJ2-7; 11 nucleotides match TRBD1. CDR3 size: 15 residues. V lost 7 bases, J lost 0 bases, and 5 bases stayed unmatched. The germline gives CDR1 LNHDA, CDR2 SQIVND (reference sequence). The CDR3 DNA reads as TGTGCCAGTACTATCGGGACAGGGGGCTCCTACGAGCAGTACTTC. This translates into CASTIGTGGSYEQYF.

The V and J genes are TRBV10-2 and TRBJ2-7, with TRBD1 matching 8 bases. The junction had 9 bases not matched to a gene; V was cut back by 4 bases and J by 4 bases. CDR3 size: 15 residues. Germline CDR1 WSHSY, CDR2 SAAADI. CDR3 bases: TGCGCCAGCAGTGGGGTAGGGACAGGCGGTTACGAGCAGTACTTC. Amino acid sequence: CASSGVGTGGYEQYF.

In this sample, this clonotype turned up a few times. V and J are TRBV4-3 and TRBJ2-3, with D perhaps being TRBD1 or TRBD2 (5 bases each). Trimming stripped 0 bases from V and 4 bases from J, with 17 bases between. The CDR3 contains 17 residues. Germline-derived CDR1 and CDR2 are LGHNA and YSLEER. This CDR3 reads CASSQDGYGAAPDTQYF. As DNA, the CDR3 is TGCGCCAGCAGCCAAGATGGGTACGGGGCTGCTCCAGATACGCAGTATTTT.

In its sample, this clonotype was seen many times. The CDR3 spells CASSESRNRWNTEAFF. CDR3 nucleotide sequence: TGTGCCAGCAGTGAATCGAGAAACAGGTGGAACACTGAAGCTTTCTTT. The V call is TRBV25-1, the J call TRBJ1-1, with D perhaps TRBD1 (5 bases). V was trimmed by 1 base and J by 1 base, leaving 13 bases between them. Germline V gene data show CDR1 as MGHDK and CDR2 as SYGVNS. CDR3 size: 16 residues.

This clonotype occurred many times. The chain recombines TRBV28 with TRBJ2-7, with D hard to call. Trimming shortened V by 6 bases and J by 4 bases, and 10 bases separated the two germline ends. CDR3 length: 12 residues. Germline V lookup: CDR1 MDHEN, CDR2 SYDVKM. The CDR3 bases are TGTGCCAGCAGCTTAGTTCGTTACGAGCAGTACTTC. This sequence encodes CASSLVRYEQYF.

This clonotype was seen ten or more times. The V call is TRBV28, the J call TRBJ2-1; 14 nucleotides line up with TRBD2. The J segment lost 7 bases and the V segment lost 6 bases, leaving 5 bases of the junction unmatched. The CDR3 loop spans 15 amino acids. The germline CDR1 and CDR2 sequences are MDHEN and SYDVKM. CDR3 bases: TGTGCCAGCAGACCGGGACTAGCGGGAGTTAATGAGCAGTTCTTC. Translating gives CASRPGLAGVNEQFF.

The CDR3 nucleotides read TGTGCCAGCAGCTTGGAAGGGGGACGGGGCAGGGGTGAGCAGTACTTC. Translating gives CASSLEGGRGRGEQYF. The J gene is TRBJ2-7, the V gene TRBV7-9; a possible D gene is TRBD1 (6 bases). Germline values: CDR1 SEHNR, CDR2 FQNEAQ (reference sequence). There are 16 residues in the CDR3. Trimming took off 3 bases at V and 7 bases at J, with 22 bases between the two ends.